The present T cell receptor beta chain was sequenced within a study of cytomegalovirus exposure and HLA in healthy donors. The CDR3 contains 14 residues. The V gene's germline CDR1 is LNHDA and CDR2 SQIVND (reference sequence). V was cut by 3 bases and J by 6 bases, with 12 bases left in between. Primers included in the PCR were 60 Vbeta and 13 Jbeta primers. The data were produced by immunoSEQ multiplex PCR, yet TCRdb's version contains in-frame clones alone and is incomplete. The sample yields around 150,000 clones, roughly 77% seen once. The clonotype was recovered from a human donor in good health. The rearrangement uses TRBV19 and TRBJ2-1, with D unclear. Sequenced input: PBMCs. CDR3 nucleotides: TGTGCCAGTAGTATGGGCCAAACCACCAATGAGCAGTTCTTC. Translated, it gives CASSMGQTTNEQFF. Complete variable domain (other parts from reference TRBV19 and TRBJ2-1): DGGITQSPKYLFRKEGQNVTLSCEQNLNHDAMYWYRQDPGQGLRLIYYSQIVNDFQKGDIAEGYSVSREKKESFPLTVTSAQKNPTAFYLCASSMGQTTNEQFFGPGTRLTVL.